The rows below give T cell receptor beta chains drawn from one sample of a study of blood T cell repertoires in COVID-19. Generated by immunoSEQ multiplex PCR, the TCRdb table keeps only in-frame clones and is missing some. The sample lists some 380,000 clones; approximately 89% were seen once. Sequencing was carried out using PBMCs or T cells enriched from blood (not recorded which). Source of these receptors: a man aged 25-45 years who had recovered from COVID-19. Each CDR3 is given with its conserved first and last residue. The D gene is left open where the match is weak. Expanded clones get a size class; other rows say once, few or many, or leave the size out.

d_call: NA
clone_size: NA
j_call: TRBJ1-1
v_call: TRBV3-1/TRBV3-2
cdr3_aa: CASSQLGANTEAFF
cdr3_nt: TGTGCCAGCAGCCAACTAGGAGCGAACACTGAAGCTTTCTTT

d_call: TRBD1
clone_size: NA
j_call: TRBJ2-2
v_call: TRBV3-1/TRBV3-2
cdr3_aa: CASSQGSGTEYTGELFF
cdr3_nt: TGTGCCAGCAGCCAAGGTTCCGGGACAGAGTACACCGGGGAGCTGTTTTTT

d_call: NA
clone_size: NA
j_call: TRBJ1-1
v_call: TRBV5-1
cdr3_aa: CASSARSENTEAFF
cdr3_nt: TGCGCCAGCAGCGCGCGGTCGGAGAACACTGAAGCTTTCTTT

d_call: TRBD1
clone_size: NA
j_call: TRBJ1-5
v_call: TRBV19
cdr3_aa: CATRDGQGAVQPQHF
cdr3_nt: TGTGCCACACGGGATGGACAGGGGGCTGTTCAGCCCCAGCATTTT

d_call: NA
clone_size: NA
j_call: TRBJ2-7
v_call: TRBV3-1/TRBV3-2
cdr3_aa: CASSKTGIEQYF
cdr3_nt: TGTGCCAGCAGCAAAACAGGGATCGAGCAGTACTTC

d_call: TRBD2
clone_size: NA
j_call: TRBJ2-5
v_call: TRBV7-6
cdr3_aa: CASSTGLAQETQYF
cdr3_nt: TGTGCCAGCAGCACGGGACTAGCACAAGAGACCCAGTACTTC

d_call: TRBD1
clone_size: NA
j_call: TRBJ1-5
v_call: TRBV5-6
cdr3_aa: CASSRTGGSNQPQHF
cdr3_nt: TGTGCCAGCAGCCGGACAGGCGGTAGCAATCAGCCCCAGCATTTT

d_call: TRBD1
clone_size: NA
j_call: TRBJ1-1
v_call: TRBV30
cdr3_aa: CAWNRGGEAFF
cdr3_nt: TGTGCCTGGAACAGGGGGGGGGAAGCTTTCTTT

d_call: TRBD1
clone_size: NA
j_call: TRBJ1-1
v_call: TRBV12-3/TRBV12-4
cdr3_aa: CASSGDREIEAFF
cdr3_nt: TGTGCCAGCAGCGGAGACAGGGAGATTGAAGCTTTCTTT

d_call: NA
clone_size: NA
j_call: TRBJ1-4
v_call: TRBV9
cdr3_aa: CASSPETIQGPSGEKLFF
cdr3_nt: TGTGCCAGCAGCCCAGAGACCATACAGGGCCCCTCGGGTGAAAAACTGTTTTTT

d_call: NA
clone_size: NA
j_call: TRBJ1-2
v_call: TRBV4-1
cdr3_aa: CASSQAVMRYGYTF
cdr3_nt: TGCGCCAGCAGCCAAGCGGTGATGAGATATGGCTACACCTTC

d_call: NA
clone_size: NA
j_call: TRBJ1-3
v_call: TRBV7-2
cdr3_aa: CASSFSRGSGNTIYF
cdr3_nt: TGTGCCAGCAGCTTTAGTAGAGGCTCTGGAAACACCATATATTTT

d_call: TRBD1
clone_size: NA
j_call: TRBJ1-4
v_call: TRBV7-2
cdr3_aa: CASSLNRGTNEKLFF
cdr3_nt: TGTGCCAGCAGTCTGAACAGGGGAACTAATGAAAAACTGTTTTTT

d_call: NA
clone_size: NA
j_call: TRBJ2-7
v_call: TRBV3-1/TRBV3-2
cdr3_aa: CASSQSRNHEQYF
cdr3_nt: TGTGCCAGCAGCCAATCTAGAAACCACGAGCAGTACTTC

d_call: NA
clone_size: NA
j_call: TRBJ2-3
v_call: TRBV11-2
cdr3_aa: CASSLASAGRTDTQYF
cdr3_nt: TGTGCCAGCAGCTTAGCTTCCGCAGGCCGCACAGATACGCAGTATTTT

d_call: NA
clone_size: NA
j_call: TRBJ1-4
v_call: TRBV5-1
cdr3_aa: CASSPQDGNEKLFF
cdr3_nt: TGCGCCAGCAGCCCTCAAGACGGGAATGAAAAACTGTTTTTT

d_call: NA
clone_size: NA
j_call: TRBJ1-2
v_call: TRBV5-1
cdr3_aa: CASSPVQGTGYTF
cdr3_nt: TGCGCCAGCAGCCCTGTACAGGGCACTGGCTACACCTTC

d_call: TRBD2
clone_size: NA
j_call: TRBJ2-1
v_call: TRBV4-3
cdr3_aa: CASSQDTWGGNEQFF
cdr3_nt: TGCGCCAGCAGCCAAGATACGTGGGGGGGCAATGAGCAGTTCTTC

d_call: NA
clone_size: NA
j_call: TRBJ2-3
v_call: TRBV5-1
cdr3_aa: CASTLAGAGTDTQYF
cdr3_nt: TGCGCCAGCACCCTGGCGGGGGCCGGCACAGATACGCAGTATTTT

d_call: TRBD2
clone_size: few
j_call: TRBJ2-7
v_call: TRBV27
cdr3_aa: CASSRGGLNEQYF
cdr3_nt: TGTGCCAGCAGTCGGGGGGGACTAAACGAGCAGTACTTC

d_call: TRBD2
clone_size: NA
j_call: TRBJ2-3
v_call: TRBV5-3
cdr3_aa: CARFRLAGGLCTDTQYF
cdr3_nt: TGTGCCAGATTCCGACTAGCGGGGGGGCTCTGCACAGATACGCAGTATTTT

d_call: TRBD1
clone_size: NA
j_call: TRBJ2-5
v_call: TRBV3-1/TRBV3-2
cdr3_aa: CASSPHLPGQPQETQYF
cdr3_nt: TGTGCCAGCAGCCCCCATCTGCCGGGACAGCCTCAAGAGACCCAGTACTTC

d_call: TRBD2
clone_size: NA
j_call: TRBJ2-1
v_call: TRBV7-9
cdr3_aa: CASTTRGSGGTYNEQFF
cdr3_nt: TGTGCCAGCACCACCAGGGGCAGCGGGGGGACTTACAATGAGCAGTTCTTC

d_call: TRBD1
clone_size: once
j_call: TRBJ2-4
v_call: TRBV3-1/TRBV3-2
cdr3_aa: CASSQVIRTGDVQYF
cdr3_nt: TGTGCCAGCAGCCAAGTAATCAGGACAGGGGACGTTCAGTACTTC

d_call: NA
clone_size: NA
j_call: TRBJ2-3
v_call: TRBV5-1
cdr3_aa: CASSFQGARPDTQYF
cdr3_nt: TGCGCCAGCAGCTTCCAGGGTGCGCGCCCAGATACGCAGTATTTT

d_call: NA
clone_size: few
j_call: TRBJ1-3
v_call: TRBV2
cdr3_aa: CASSPGSAAGNTIYF
cdr3_nt: TGTGCCAGCAGCCCCGGGTCCGCCGCTGGAAACACCATATATTTT

d_call: NA
clone_size: NA
j_call: TRBJ1-4
v_call: TRBV27
cdr3_aa: CASSLWGATNEKLFF
cdr3_nt: TGTGCCAGCAGTTTATGGGGGGCAACTAATGAAAAACTGTTTTTT

d_call: TRBD2
clone_size: NA
j_call: TRBJ2-5
v_call: TRBV2
cdr3_aa: CASISGGAEETQYF
cdr3_nt: TGTGCCAGCATAAGCGGGGGGGCAGAAGAGACCCAGTACTTC

d_call: TRBD1
clone_size: NA
j_call: TRBJ1-5
v_call: TRBV27
cdr3_aa: CASSLTGEDQPQHF
cdr3_nt: TGTGCCAGCAGCCTGACAGGGGAGGATCAGCCCCAGCATTTT

d_call: TRBD2
clone_size: NA
j_call: TRBJ2-2
v_call: TRBV6-5
cdr3_aa: CASSYTSGGTGELFF
cdr3_nt: TGTGCCAGCAGTTATACCAGCGGGGGAACCGGGGAGCTGTTTTTT

d_call: NA
clone_size: NA
j_call: TRBJ2-2
v_call: TRBV20-1
cdr3_aa: CSAPRWGELFF
cdr3_nt: TGCAGTGCTCCCCGGTGGGGGGAGCTGTTTTTT

d_call: TRBD1
clone_size: NA
j_call: TRBJ1-5
v_call: TRBV7-9
cdr3_aa: CASSTTGTGGRNQPQHF
cdr3_nt: TGTGCCAGCAGCACGACTGGGACAGGGGGCCGCAATCAGCCCCAGCATTTT

d_call: TRBD2
clone_size: NA
j_call: TRBJ2-1
v_call: TRBV29-1
cdr3_aa: CSAGLAGAYNEQFF
cdr3_nt: TGCAGCGCCGGACTAGCGGGGGCTTACAATGAGCAGTTCTTC

d_call: TRBD1
clone_size: NA
j_call: TRBJ2-7
v_call: TRBV6-5
cdr3_aa: CASSFERQGFYEQYF
cdr3_nt: TGTGCCAGCAGTTTCGAGAGACAGGGTTTTTACGAGCAGTACTTC

d_call: TRBD1
clone_size: NA
j_call: TRBJ2-1
v_call: TRBV7-2
cdr3_aa: CASSLAGGQGAREQFF
cdr3_nt: TGTGCCAGCAGCTTAGCGGGAGGACAGGGGGCTCGGGAGCAGTTCTTC

d_call: TRBD1
clone_size: NA
j_call: TRBJ1-1
v_call: TRBV4-1
cdr3_aa: CASSRDRGIQAFF
cdr3_nt: TGCGCCAGCAGCCGAGACAGGGGAATTCAAGCTTTCTTT

d_call: NA
clone_size: NA
j_call: TRBJ2-5
v_call: TRBV25-1
cdr3_aa: CASSAAGRETQYF
cdr3_nt: TGTGCCAGCAGTGCGGCGGGGCGGGAGACCCAGTACTTC

d_call: NA
clone_size: many
j_call: TRBJ1-2
v_call: TRBV7-3
cdr3_aa: CASSLVQGNGYTF
cdr3_nt: TGTGCCAGCAGCTTAGTACAGGGAAATGGCTACACCTTC

d_call: NA
clone_size: NA
j_call: TRBJ1-1
v_call: TRBV2
cdr3_aa: CASSDAPRAFF
cdr3_nt: TGTGCCAGCAGTGATGCCCCCCGGGCTTTCTTT

d_call: NA
clone_size: NA
j_call: TRBJ1-5
v_call: TRBV2
cdr3_aa: CASTRQGSQPQHF
cdr3_nt: TGTGCCAGCACTAGGCAGGGGAGTCAGCCCCAGCATTTT

d_call: TRBD1
clone_size: NA
j_call: TRBJ2-7
v_call: TRBV30
cdr3_aa: CAWSVSRTGSYEQYF
cdr3_nt: TGTGCCTGGAGTGTGTCTAGGACAGGGTCCTACGAGCAGTACTTC

d_call: NA
clone_size: NA
j_call: TRBJ1-1
v_call: TRBV7-2
cdr3_aa: CASSLEVGGAFF
cdr3_nt: TGTGCCAGCAGCTTAGAGGTGGGGGGGGCTTTCTTT

d_call: NA
clone_size: once
j_call: TRBJ2-3
v_call: TRBV20-1
cdr3_aa: CSATITDTQYF
cdr3_nt: TGCAGTGCTACCATCACAGATACGCAGTATTTT

d_call: NA
clone_size: NA
j_call: TRBJ1-1
v_call: TRBV18
cdr3_aa: CASSPIVAGRDEAFF
cdr3_nt: TGTGCCAGCTCACCAATCGTGGCGGGTAGAGATGAAGCTTTCTTT

d_call: NA
clone_size: NA
j_call: TRBJ2-1
v_call: TRBV3-1/TRBV3-2
cdr3_aa: CASGEGTYNEQFF
cdr3_nt: TGTGCCAGCGGGGAAGGGACTTACAATGAGCAGTTCTTC

d_call: NA
clone_size: NA
j_call: TRBJ1-2
v_call: TRBV11-2
cdr3_aa: CASSPQGYYGYTF
cdr3_nt: TGTGCCAGCAGCCCTCAGGGTTACTATGGCTACACCTTC

d_call: NA
clone_size: NA
j_call: TRBJ1-5
v_call: TRBV12-5
cdr3_aa: CASGLAGVGYQPQHF
cdr3_nt: TGTGCTAGTGGTTTGGCCGGGGTGGGGTATCAGCCCCAGCATTTT

d_call: NA
clone_size: NA
j_call: TRBJ1-1
v_call: TRBV27
cdr3_aa: CASSETGHGEAFF
cdr3_nt: TGTGCCAGCAGTGAAACAGGACATGGAGAAGCTTTCTTT

d_call: NA
clone_size: NA
j_call: TRBJ2-3
v_call: TRBV12-3/TRBV12-4
cdr3_aa: CASRNTGTDTQYF
cdr3_nt: TGTGCCAGCAGAAATACAGGCACAGATACGCAGTATTTT

d_call: TRBD1
clone_size: NA
j_call: TRBJ1-5
v_call: TRBV29-1
cdr3_aa: CSVGDSYSNQPQHF
cdr3_nt: TGCAGCGTTGGGGACAGCTATAGCAATCAGCCCCAGCATTTT